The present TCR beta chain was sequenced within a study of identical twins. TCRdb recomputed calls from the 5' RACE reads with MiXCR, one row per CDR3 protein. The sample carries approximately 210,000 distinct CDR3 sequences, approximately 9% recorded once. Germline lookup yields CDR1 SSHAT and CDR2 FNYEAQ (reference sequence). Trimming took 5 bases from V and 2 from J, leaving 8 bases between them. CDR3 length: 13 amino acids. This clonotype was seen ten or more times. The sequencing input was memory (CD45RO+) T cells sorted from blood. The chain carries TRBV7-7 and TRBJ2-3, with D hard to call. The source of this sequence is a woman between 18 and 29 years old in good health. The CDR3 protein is CASSATHTDTQYF. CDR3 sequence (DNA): TGTGCCAGCAGCGCCACCCACACAGATACGCAGTATTTT.